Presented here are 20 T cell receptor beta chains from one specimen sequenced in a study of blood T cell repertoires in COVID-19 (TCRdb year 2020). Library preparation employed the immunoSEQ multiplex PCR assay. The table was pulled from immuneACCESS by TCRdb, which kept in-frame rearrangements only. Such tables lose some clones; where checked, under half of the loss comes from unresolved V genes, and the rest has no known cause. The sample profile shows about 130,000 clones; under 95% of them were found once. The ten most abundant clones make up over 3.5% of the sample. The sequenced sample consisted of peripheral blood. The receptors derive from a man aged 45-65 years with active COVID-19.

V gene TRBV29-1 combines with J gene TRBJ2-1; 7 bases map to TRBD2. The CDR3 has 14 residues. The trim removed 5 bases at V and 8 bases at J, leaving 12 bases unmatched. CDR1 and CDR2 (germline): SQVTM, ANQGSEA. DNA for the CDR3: TGCAGCGTTAAAGCAGGGAGGGCCTTCGATGAGCAGTTCTTC. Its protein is CSVKAGRAFDEQFF.

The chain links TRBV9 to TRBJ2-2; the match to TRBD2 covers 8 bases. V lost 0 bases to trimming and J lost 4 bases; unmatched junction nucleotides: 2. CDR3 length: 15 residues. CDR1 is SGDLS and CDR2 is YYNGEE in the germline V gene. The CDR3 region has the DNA TGTGCCAGCAGCGTAGCGGGAGGGATCACCGGGGAGCTGTTTTTT. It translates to CASSVAGGITGELFF.

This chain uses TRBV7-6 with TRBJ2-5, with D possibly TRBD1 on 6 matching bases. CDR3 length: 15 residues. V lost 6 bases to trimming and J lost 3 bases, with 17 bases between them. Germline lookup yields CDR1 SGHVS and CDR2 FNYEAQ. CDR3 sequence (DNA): TGTGCCAGCAGGGACCTAGCCAGGGGTGAAGAGACCCAGTACTTC. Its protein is CASRDLARGEETQYF.

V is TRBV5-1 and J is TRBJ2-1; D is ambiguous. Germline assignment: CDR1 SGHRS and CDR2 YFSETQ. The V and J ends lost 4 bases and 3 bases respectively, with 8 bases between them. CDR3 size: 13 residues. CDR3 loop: CASSARLYNEQFF. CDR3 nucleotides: TGCGCCAGCAGCGCCCGACTCTACAATGAGCAGTTCTTC.

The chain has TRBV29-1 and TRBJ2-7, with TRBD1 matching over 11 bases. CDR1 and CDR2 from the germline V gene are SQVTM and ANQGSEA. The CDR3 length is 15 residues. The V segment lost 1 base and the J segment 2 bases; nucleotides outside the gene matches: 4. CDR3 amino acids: CSVEGGTGGTYEQYF. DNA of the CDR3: TGCAGCGTTGAAGGCGGGACAGGGGGAACCTACGAGCAGTACTTC.

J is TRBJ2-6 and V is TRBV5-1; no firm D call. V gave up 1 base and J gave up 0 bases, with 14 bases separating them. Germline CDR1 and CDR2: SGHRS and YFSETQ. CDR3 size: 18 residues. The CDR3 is CASSLQVSGSSGANVLTF. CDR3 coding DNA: TGCGCCAGCAGCTTGCAGGTGTCAGGTAGCTCTGGGGCCAACGTCCTGACTTTC. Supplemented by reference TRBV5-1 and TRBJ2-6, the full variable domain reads KAGVTQTPRYLIKTRGQQVTLSCSPISGHRSVSWYQQTPGQGLQFLFEYFSETQRNKGNFPGRFSGRQFSNSRSEMNVSTLELGDSALYLCASSLQVSGSSGANVLTFGAGSRLTVL.

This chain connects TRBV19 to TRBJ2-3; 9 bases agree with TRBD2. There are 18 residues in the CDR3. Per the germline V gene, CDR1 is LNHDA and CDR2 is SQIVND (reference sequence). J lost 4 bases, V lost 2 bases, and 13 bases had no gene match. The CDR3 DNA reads TGTGCCAGTAGTATAAGGCCTCCTCGCGGGGGGGTGGCAGATACGCAGTATTTT. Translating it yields CASSIRPPRGGVADTQYF. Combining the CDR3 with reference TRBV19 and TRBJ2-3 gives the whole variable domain DGGITQSPKYLFRKEGQNVTLSCEQNLNHDAMYWYRQDPGQGLRLIYYSQIVNDFQKGDIAEGYSVSREKKESFPLTVTSAQKNPTAFYLCASSIRPPRGGVADTQYFGPGTRLTVL.

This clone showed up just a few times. The CDR3 DNA is TGCGCCAGCAGCTTCGGGGCAACTAATGAAAAACTGTTTTTT. This encodes CASSFGATNEKLFF. This chain joins TRBV5-1 and TRBJ1-4; no definite D call. The CDR3 loop spans 14 amino acids. Germline CDR1 reads SGHRS; CDR2 reads YFSETQ. V was pared by 2 bases and J by 0 bases, with 5 bases between.

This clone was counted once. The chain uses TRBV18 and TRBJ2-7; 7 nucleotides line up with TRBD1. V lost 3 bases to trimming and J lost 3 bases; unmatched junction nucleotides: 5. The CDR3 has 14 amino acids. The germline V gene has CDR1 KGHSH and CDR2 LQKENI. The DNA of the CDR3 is TGTGCCAGCTCACCCCGGGACAGTTTCTACGAGCAGTACGTC. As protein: CASSPRDSFYEQYV.

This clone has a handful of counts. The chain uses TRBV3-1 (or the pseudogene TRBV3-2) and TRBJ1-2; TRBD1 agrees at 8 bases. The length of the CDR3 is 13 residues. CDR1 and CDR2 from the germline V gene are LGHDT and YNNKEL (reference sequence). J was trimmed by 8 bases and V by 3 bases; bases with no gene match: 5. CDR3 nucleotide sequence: TGTGCCAGCAGCCATCCCGACAGGGGCGGCTACACCTTC. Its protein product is CASSHPDRGGYTF.

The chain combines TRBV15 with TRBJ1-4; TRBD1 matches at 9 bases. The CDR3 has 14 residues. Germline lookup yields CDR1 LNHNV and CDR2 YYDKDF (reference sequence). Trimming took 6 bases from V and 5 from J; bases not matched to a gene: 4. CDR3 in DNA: TGTGCCACCAGAAGGGGGACAGGGAATGAAAAACTGTTTTTT. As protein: CATRRGTGNEKLFF.

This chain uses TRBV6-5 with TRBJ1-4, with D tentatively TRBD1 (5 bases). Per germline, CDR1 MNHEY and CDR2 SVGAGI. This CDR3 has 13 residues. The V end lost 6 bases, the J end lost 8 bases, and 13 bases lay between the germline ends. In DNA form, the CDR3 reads TGTGCCAGCAGGGGGGAGGGCCGGGAAAAACTGTTTTTT. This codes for CASRGEGREKLFF.

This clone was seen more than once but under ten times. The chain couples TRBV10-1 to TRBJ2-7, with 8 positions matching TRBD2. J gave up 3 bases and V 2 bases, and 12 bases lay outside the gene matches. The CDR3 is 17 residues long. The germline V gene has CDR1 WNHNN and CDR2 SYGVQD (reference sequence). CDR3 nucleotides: TGCGCCAGCAGTGAGAATTCCGAGCGGGAGTTAAACTACGAGCAGTACGTC. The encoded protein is CASSENSERELNYEQYV.

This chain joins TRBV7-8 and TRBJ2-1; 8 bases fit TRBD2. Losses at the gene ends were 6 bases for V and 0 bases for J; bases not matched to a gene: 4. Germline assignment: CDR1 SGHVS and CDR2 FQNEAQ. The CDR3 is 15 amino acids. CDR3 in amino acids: CASRYGTSSYNEQFF. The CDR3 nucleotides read TGTGCCAGCAGATATGGGACTAGCTCCTACAATGAGCAGTTCTTC.

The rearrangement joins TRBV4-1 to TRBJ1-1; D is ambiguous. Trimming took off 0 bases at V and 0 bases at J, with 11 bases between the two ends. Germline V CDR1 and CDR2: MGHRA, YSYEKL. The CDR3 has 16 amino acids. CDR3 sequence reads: CASSQDSRAMNTEAFF. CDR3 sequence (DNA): TGCGCCAGCAGCCAAGATTCCCGAGCTATGAACACTGAAGCTTTCTTT.

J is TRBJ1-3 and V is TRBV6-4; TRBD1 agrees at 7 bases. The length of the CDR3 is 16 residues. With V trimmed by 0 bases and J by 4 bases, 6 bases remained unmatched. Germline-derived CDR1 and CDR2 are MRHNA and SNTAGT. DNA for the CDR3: TGTGCCAGCAGTGACTCGAGACAGGGCTCAGGAAACACCATATATTTT. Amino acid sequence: CASSDSRQGSGNTIYF.

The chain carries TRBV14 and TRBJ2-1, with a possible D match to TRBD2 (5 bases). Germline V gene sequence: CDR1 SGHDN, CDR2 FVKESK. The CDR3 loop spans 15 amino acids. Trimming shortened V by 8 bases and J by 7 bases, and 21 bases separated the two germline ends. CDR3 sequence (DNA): TGTGCCAGCTCCGTCGGGGAAGGTTTATGGAATGAGCAGTTCTTC. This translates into CASSVGEGLWNEQFF.

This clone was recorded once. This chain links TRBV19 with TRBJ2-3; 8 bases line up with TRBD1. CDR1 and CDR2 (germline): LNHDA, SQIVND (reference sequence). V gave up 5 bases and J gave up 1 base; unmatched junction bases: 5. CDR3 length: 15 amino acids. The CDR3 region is CASSLPGQGTDTQYF. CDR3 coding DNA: TGTGCCAGTAGTTTACCGGGACAGGGCACAGATACGCAGTATTTT.

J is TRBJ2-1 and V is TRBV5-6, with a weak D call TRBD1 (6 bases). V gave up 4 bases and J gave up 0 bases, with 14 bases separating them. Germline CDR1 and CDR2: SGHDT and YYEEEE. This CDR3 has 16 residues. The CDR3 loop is CASSPGQWSSYNEQFF. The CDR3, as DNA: TGTGCCAGCAGCCCCGGACAGTGGAGCTCCTACAATGAGCAGTTCTTC.

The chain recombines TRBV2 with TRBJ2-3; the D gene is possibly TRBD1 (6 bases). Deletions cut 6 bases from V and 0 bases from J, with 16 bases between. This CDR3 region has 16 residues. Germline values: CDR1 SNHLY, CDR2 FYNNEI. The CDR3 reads CASRVTRGRSTDTQYF. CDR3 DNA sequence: TGTGCCAGCAGAGTGACCAGGGGAAGAAGCACAGATACGCAGTATTTT.